One and the same sample provided the 9 T cell receptor beta chains below, sequenced in a study of CD8+ T cells in alopecia areata. Once RNA had been extracted, it was reverse transcribed into cDNA to act as the sequencing template. The data were produced by immunoSEQ multiplex PCR, yet TCRdb's version contains in-frame clones alone and is incomplete. This sample has 150,000 or so clones; around 86% occur once, and the top ten carry about 15%. Sequenced here: CD8+ T cells sorted from blood, sampled at week 0. The receptor source for this set is a human donor with alopecia areata.

A single count supports this clone. The chain is built from TRBV27 and TRBJ1-5, with D uncertain. From germline, CDR1 is MNHEY and CDR2 SMNVEV (reference sequence). V lost 4 bases, J lost 4 bases, and 8 bases lay in between. This CDR3 spans 13 amino acids. CDR3 loop: CASSSHLNQPQHF. CDR3 DNA: TGTGCCAGCAGTTCGCACCTTAATCAGCCCCAGCATTTT.

J is TRBJ2-1 and V is TRBV5-6; D gene unclear. The CDR3 totals 16 residues. CDR1 is SGHDT, CDR2 YYEEEE, per germline. The ends were cut back, 4 bases at V and 0 bases at J, with 14 bases in the middle. For the CDR3, the DNA is TGTGCCAGCAGCCCGGAAATAAGGGCCTCCTACAATGAGCAGTTCTTC. This codes for CASSPEIRASYNEQFF.

This rearrangement joins TRBV18 to TRBJ2-1; D remains unclear. Germline V CDR1 and CDR2: KGHSH, LQKENI. The CDR3 contains 15 residues. V was clipped by 3 bases and J by 2 bases, with 11 bases between them. The CDR3 sequence is CASSPDPWAYNEQFF. The CDR3 coding sequence is TGTGCCAGCTCACCTGACCCGTGGGCCTACAATGAGCAGTTCTTC.

This clone appeared once. The chain joins TRBV7-9 to TRBJ2-1; possible D gene TRBD2, 5 bases. Trimming removed 7 bases at V and 8 bases at J, with 15 bases between. Looked up from germline, CDR1 is SEHNR and CDR2 is FQNEAQ (reference sequence). The CDR3 runs to 13 residues. CDR3 sequence: CASIPGWGDEQFF. The CDR3 region has the DNA TGTGCCAGCATCCCCGGTTGGGGAGATGAGCAGTTCTTC. Full variable domain (missing parts from reference TRBV7-9 and TRBJ2-1): DTGVSQNPRHKITKRGQNVTFRCDPISEHNRLYWYRQTLGQGPEFLTYFQNEAQLEKSRLLSDRFSAERPKGSFSTLEIQRTEQGDSAMYLCASIPGWGDEQFFGPGTRLTVL.

The rearrangement uses TRBV11-2 and TRBJ2-2; TRBD2 matches 12 bases. Germline values: CDR1 SGHAT, CDR2 FQNNGV. The CDR3 spans 17 residues. Germline trimming cut 5 bases from V and 4 bases from J; bases unmatched to any gene: 8. This CDR3 reads CASSLLPGLAGTGELFF. In nucleotides, the CDR3 is TGTGCCAGCAGCCTCCTTCCGGGACTAGCGGGCACCGGGGAGCTGTTTTTT.

The V and J genes are TRBV29-1 and TRBJ2-7, with D perhaps matching TRBD1 (7 bases). Per germline, CDR1 SQVTM and CDR2 ANQGSEA. The CDR3 spans 13 residues. Trimming removed 6 bases at V and 3 bases at J, with 15 bases between. The CDR3: CSVTPRGDYEQYF. The CDR3 DNA reads TGCAGCGTCACTCCCAGGGGGGACTACGAGCAGTACTTC.

With respect to this clone: The junction differs from germline at one of its ends, possibly a read error. The same CDR3 is also encoded by other DNA sequences in this sample. The chain has TRBV5-1 and TRBJ1-1; D perhaps matches TRBD1 (5 bases). CDR1 and CDR2 from the germline V gene are SGHRS and YFSETQ. This CDR3 has 14 amino acids. DNA of the CDR3: TGCGCCAGCAGCTTATGGGGCGTGAACACTGAAGCCTTCTTT. Translation gives CASSLWGVNTEAFF.

This rearrangement joins TRBV2 to TRBJ2-3; 8 bases map to TRBD2. This CDR3 region has 14 residues. Unmatched junction bases numbered 6, after V lost 10 bases and J lost 0 bases. CDR1 SNHLY and CDR2 FYNNEI come from the germline V gene. CDR3 sequence (DNA): TGTGCCACTTGGACTAGCATGAGCACAGATACGCAGTATTTT. Amino acids: CATWTSMSTDTQYF.

As DNA, the CDR3 is TGTGCCAGCAGCTTATCCAGTGACAATGAGCAGTTCTTC. Translated, it gives CASSLSSDNEQFF. The chain links TRBV7-7 to TRBJ2-1; D not certain. The CDR3 runs to 13 residues. Germline CDR1 SSHAT, CDR2 FNYEAQ (reference sequence). The V gene lost 2 bases and the J gene lost 5 bases, with 7 bases spanning the gap.